The clone carrying this TCR beta chain came up a few times. Antigen: not known. The sample belongs to a study of beta chain features in type 1 diabetes. Trimming removed 6 bases from V and 3 bases from J; junction bases left unmatched: 9. Germline assignment: CDR1 SGHRS and CDR2 YFSETQ. This CDR3 region has 15 residues. Averaging roughly 110 mL, one heparinised blood draw was given by each donor. Populations isolated by sorting all had purity greater than 98%. Study-wide results and caveats: All four CD4+ subsets from Type 1 diabetes patients carried moderately but significantly shorter TCRB CDR3s.

TCRB transcripts that were expressed got sequenced, as all of the isolated RNA had been reverse transcribed. Averages near 1.01 million reads characterized the stem cell-like memory T cell samples. Method: immunoSEQ multiplex PCR; TCRdb's copy keeps in-frame clones and lacks some. The data show tens of thousands of clones, about 32% seen once. The origin of this receptor is a woman younger than 30 in good health. The chain combines TRBV5-1 with TRBJ2-7, with TRBD1 matching over 10 bases. The sequenced material came from stem cell memory CD4+ T cells from blood. As DNA, the CDR3 is TGCGCCAGCAATTCCGGGACAGGGGATCTCTACGAGCAGTACTTC. It is translated as CASNSGTGDLYEQYF.